The 10 T cell receptor beta chains in this list originate from one sample, sequenced in a study of human T cells and chemical hapten exposure. Described time point: patch test 2, 6 weeks after DPC sensitization. Documented treatment: therapeutic diphenylcyclopropenone sensitization with weekly scalp DPC. TCRdb re-called the RACE reads through MiXCR, storing one row per CDR3 protein. The sample yields 330,000 or so distinct CDR3 sequences, around 6% seen once. This specimen consisted of whole blood, obtained in connection with sensitization to the hapten diphenylcyclopropenone (DPC). The origin of the receptors is a young woman with alopecia areata. Some clones in this sample may be carry-over from other donors' samples.

The chain links TRBV4-2 to TRBJ2-6, with D perhaps given as TRBD1 or TRBD2 (5 bases each). CDR1 is LGHNA, CDR2 YNFKEQ, per germline. V was pared by 0 bases and J by 0 bases, with 15 bases between. This CDR3 has 19 residues. The CDR3 bases are TGTGCCAGCAGCCAAGAGATACTAGGGGTTCGCTCTGGGGCCAACGTCCTGACTTTC. This translates into CASSQEILGVRSGANVLTF.

This clonotype showed up many times. The chain has TRBV7-3 and TRBJ2-3; 8 nucleotides agree with TRBD1. V shed 2 bases, J shed 2 bases, and the junction held 0 bases outside the gene matches. The CDR3 is made up of 14 amino acids. Germline V gives CDR1 SGHTA, CDR2 FQGTGA. The CDR3 loop reads CASSLQGATDTQYF. CDR3 bases: TGTGCCAGCAGCTTACAGGGGGCCACAGATACGCAGTATTTT.

This clonotype was seen at least ten times. The V call is TRBV4-3, the J call TRBJ1-1; no definite D call. The V gene's germline CDR1 is LGHNA and CDR2 YSLEER. Trimming took off 0 bases at V and 0 bases at J, with 23 bases between the two ends. The CDR3 consists of 20 residues. The CDR3 loop is CASSQDVFRWVEHLNTEAFF. The CDR3 DNA reads TGCGCCAGCAGCCAAGATGTGTTCCGGTGGGTGGAACACTTGAACACTGAAGCTTTCTTT.

This clonotype was seen a few times. The chain uses TRBV2 and TRBJ2-3, with D tentatively TRBD2 (5 bases). Germline lookup yields CDR1 SNHLY and CDR2 FYNNEI. The V end lost 4 bases, the J end lost 3 bases, and 14 bases lay between the germline ends. The CDR3 totals 15 residues. The CDR3 DNA reads TGTGCCAGCAGTGTTACAGCGGTCGGTACAGATACGCAGTATTTT. Amino acid sequence: CASSVTAVGTDTQYF.

This sequence joins TRBV6-2 or TRBV6-3 and TRBJ2-2; 11 bases match TRBD2. The CDR3 contains 18 residues. Trimming took 6 bases from V and 6 from J; bases not matched to a gene: 15. Germline lookup yields CDR1 MNHEY and CDR2 SVGEGT. The CDR3 protein is CASSRPDLAGGIPGELFF. The CDR3 DNA is TGTGCCAGCAGCCGCCCGGACCTAGCGGGGGGTATACCCGGGGAGCTGTTTTTT.

About this clonotype: A read error may account for a junction end that differs from germline. V gene TRBV6-5 combines with J gene TRBJ1-2; TRBD1 agrees at 9 bases. The CDR3 is 16 amino acids. Per the germline V gene, CDR1 is MNHEY and CDR2 is SVGAGI. CDR3 DNA sequence: TGTGCCAGCAGTTACAGACAGGGGGAAGCTAACTATGGCCACACCTTC. This gives the protein CASSYRQGEANYGHTF.

The rearrangement uses TRBV12-3 or TRBV12-4 and TRBJ2-4; TRBD2 matches at 10 bases. The CDR3 spans 11 residues. J gave up 10 bases and V 8 bases, and 2 bases lay outside the gene matches. CDR3 DNA sequence: TGTGCCAGCGGACTAGCGGATATTCAGTACTTC. Translated: CASGLADIQYF.

This clonotype was seen more than once but under ten times. V is TRBV27 and J is TRBJ1-1, with D uncertain. V lost 4 bases and J 4 bases, leaving 13 bases between the germline ends. The CDR3 extends over 14 amino acids. Looked up from germline, CDR1 is MNHEY and CDR2 is SMNVEV (reference sequence). CDR3: CASSYTLKGTEAFF. CDR3 DNA: TGTGCCAGCAGTTATACTTTGAAGGGCACTGAAGCTTTCTTT.

This clonotype was observed at least ten times. The genes are TRBV12-3 or TRBV12-4 and TRBJ1-6; D unresolved. V lost 6 bases and J 8 bases, leaving 14 bases between the germline ends. The CDR3 loop spans 14 amino acids. The CDR3: CASSSPGTDSPLHF. In nucleotides, the CDR3 is TGTGCCAGCAGCTCACCCGGCACCGATTCACCCCTCCACTTT.

About this clonotype: One base away lies a much larger clone, so this may be a sequencing read error. The chain joins TRBV7-8 to TRBJ2-7; D possibly corresponds to TRBD2 (5 bases). The CDR3 runs to 15 residues. The germline gives CDR1 SGHVS, CDR2 FQNEAQ. CDR3 protein: CASSLEAGLSYVQYF. The CDR3 DNA reads TGTGCCAGCAGCTTAGAGGCGGGTCTCTCCTACGTGCAGTACTTC.